This entry lists 30 T cell receptor beta chains sequenced from one sample in a study of preoperative IRX-2 immunotherapy in early breast cancer. The protocol was immunoSEQ multiplex PCR, while the TCRdb copy is restricted to in-frame clones and leaves out a portion. The table lists fewer than 600 clones, 70% to 85% of them singletons. Noted treatment: preoperative locoregional IRX-2 cytokine immunotherapy. Specimen: tumor tissue, collected after IRX-2 immunotherapy. These TCRs come from a human donor with breast cancer.

This sequence joins TRBV11-3 and TRBJ2-7; possibly TRBD2 for D (6 bases). Trimming left V 4 bases short and J 1 base short, with 14 bases between. CDR1 SGHNT and CDR2 YENEEA come from the germline V gene. The CDR3 is 15 amino acids. The CDR3 nucleotides are TGTGCCAGCAGCTATATACGGGAGAGGTCCTACGAGCAGTACTTC. Translation: CASSYIRERSYEQYF.

This chain connects TRBV19 to TRBJ1-2; D not certain. Trimming shortened V by 3 bases and J by 6 bases, and 8 bases separated the two germline ends. CDR3 size: 12 residues. CDR1 is LNHDA, CDR2 SQIVND, per germline (reference sequence). Here the CDR3 DNA reads TGTGCCAGTAGTATTCGGAGGGATGGCTACACCTTC. As protein: CASSIRRDGYTF.

In its sample, this clone was seen once. This chain connects TRBV6-8 to TRBJ1-2; D is ambiguous. There are 16 residues in the CDR3. Germline CDR1 reads MNHGY; CDR2 reads SAAAGT. Trimming removed 2 bases from V and 0 bases from J, with 13 bases in between. CDR3 loop: CASSYRPDVANYGYTF. The DNA of the CDR3 is TGTGCCAGCAGTTACCGGCCGGACGTAGCTAACTATGGCTACACCTTC.

The chain employs TRBV28 and TRBJ1-4; tentative D call: TRBD1 (6 bases). CDR1 MDHEN and CDR2 SYDVKM come from the germline V gene. V was pared by 7 bases and J by 0 bases, with 12 bases between. The CDR3 is made up of 15 amino acids. The CDR3 sequence is CASIRGLATNEKLFF. In DNA form, the CDR3 reads TGTGCCAGCATCAGGGGCCTAGCAACTAATGAAAAACTGTTTTTT.

This sequence joins TRBV6-8 and TRBJ2-3; a weak D match, TRBD1 (7 bases). The ends were cut back, 5 bases at V and 10 bases at J, with 13 bases in the middle. Germline CDR1 MNHGY, CDR2 SAAAGT. This CDR3 region has 12 residues. This CDR3 is CASSRPRGAQYF. DNA for the CDR3: TGTGCCAGCAGTCGACCCAGGGGGGCGCAGTATTTT.

This clone has more than one count but fewer than ten. The CDR3 coding sequence is TGTGCCAGCAGCTTTGTCCAGGGACACACGAACACCGGGGAGCTGTTTTTT. Protein sequence: CASSFVQGHTNTGELFF. The chain combines TRBV11-3 with TRBJ2-2; a possible D gene is TRBD1 (6 bases). The CDR3 loop spans 17 amino acids. Germline CDR1 is SGHNT and CDR2 is YENEEA. V was trimmed by 3 bases and J by 0 bases, leaving 14 bases between them.

The rearrangement uses TRBV19 and TRBJ1-5; TRBD1 might be the D (6 bases). V was cut by 8 bases and J by 4 bases, with 15 bases left in between. This CDR3 comprises 14 residues. Per the germline V gene, CDR1 is LNHDA and CDR2 is SQIVND (reference sequence). The CDR3: CASRQERGNQPQHF. Written as DNA, the CDR3 is TGTGCCAGTCGACAGGAGAGGGGGAATCAGCCCCAGCATTTT.

Only one count was recorded for this clone. The rearrangement links TRBV7-1 to TRBJ1-2, with TRBD1 matching over 8 bases. TRBV7-1 has ORF status, its function being uncertain. Trimming took 8 bases from V and 2 from J; bases not matched to a gene: 4. The CDR3 is 13 amino acids. The CDR3 nucleotides read TGTGCCAGCGGACGGACAGGGAACTATGGCTACACCTTC. Its translation: CASGRTGNYGYTF.

The V and J genes are TRBV6-8 and TRBJ2-2; D is unclear. The germline V gene has CDR1 MNHGY and CDR2 SAAAGT. This CDR3 spans 14 amino acids. V lost 8 bases and J lost 0, with 10 bases in between. The CDR3 DNA follows: TGTGCCAGCTCCCGAGAACCGAACACCGGGGAGCTGTTTTTT. Its translation is CASSREPNTGELFF.

The chain is built from TRBV22-1 and TRBJ2-7; TRBD2, the table's D call, was not compared with the DNA. TRBV22-1 is a pseudogene locus. The CDR3 is made up of 13 amino acids. CDR3 sequence (DNA): TGTGCCAGCAGACTAGCGGGAACCTACGAGCAGTACTTC. As protein: CASRLAGTYEQYF.

This chain uses TRBV7-6 with TRBJ2-5; TRBD2 matches at 9 bases. The CDR3 has 18 amino acids. CDR1 and CDR2 (germline): SGHVS, FNYEAQ. V trimming: 5 bases; J trimming: 5 bases; junction bases outside the gene matches: 18. Written as DNA, the CDR3 is TGTGCCAGCAGCCCCGGACGGCGGGGGGGCCGTGGAGGGGAGACCCAGTACTTC. Its translation: CASSPGRRGGRGGETQYF.

The genes are TRBV6-8 and TRBJ2-7; 12 positions agree with TRBD2. Germline assignment: CDR1 MNHGY and CDR2 SAAAGT. The length of the CDR3 is 15 residues. The trim removed 5 bases at V and 4 bases at J, leaving 6 bases unmatched. The CDR3 region has the DNA TGTGCCAGCAGTCTGTCGACTAGCGGGAGTTACGAGCAGTACTTC. Translating it yields CASSLSTSGSYEQYF.

J is TRBJ1-5 and V is TRBV6-8, with a possible D match to TRBD1 (6 bases). The CDR3 runs to 14 residues. V dropped 5 bases and J dropped 6 bases, with 14 bases sitting between them. CDR1 MNHGY and CDR2 SAAAGT come from the germline V gene. The CDR3: CASSDRAGVQPQHF. CDR3 sequence (DNA): TGTGCCAGCAGTGACCGGGCAGGGGTTCAGCCCCAGCATTTT.

The chain is built from TRBV28 and TRBJ1-4; TRBD1 matches 10 bases. Germline CDR1 MDHEN, CDR2 SYDVKM. V lost 2 bases, J lost 6 bases, and 6 bases stayed unmatched. This CDR3 has 16 residues. CDR3 coding DNA: TGTGCCAGCAGTTTACGGACAGGGGGTCGGGATGAAAAACTGTTTTTT. Its protein product is CASSLRTGGRDEKLFF.

This clone was seen once. CDR3 nucleotides: TGTGCCAGCAGCTTAAAACGCAGGGGGGCTGTTAGCTCCTATAATTCACCCCTCCACTTT. Residues: CASSLKRRGAVSSYNSPLHF. The chain uses TRBV11-3 and TRBJ1-6, with 7 bases aligning to TRBD1. The length of the CDR3 is 20 residues. Losses at the gene ends were 2 bases for V and 0 bases for J; bases not matched to a gene: 13. Germline V CDR1 and CDR2: SGHNT, YENEEA.

The rearrangement links TRBV11-3 to TRBJ2-1; 7 bases align to TRBD2. The germline gives CDR1 SGHNT, CDR2 YENEEA. V was pared by 1 base and J by 9 bases, with 9 bases of the junction left unmatched. This CDR3 contains 15 residues. CDR3 sequence: CASSLGGLGFAEQFF. The CDR3 DNA sequence: TGTGCCAGCAGCTTAGGAGGACTAGGGTTCGCTGAGCAGTTCTTC. The whole variable domain, filled in from reference TRBV11-3 and TRBJ2-1, reads EAGVVQSPRYKIIEKKQPVAFWCNPISGHNTLYWYLQNLGQGPELLIRYENEEAVDDSQLPKDRFSAERLKGVDSTLKIQPAELGDSAVYLCASSLGGLGFAEQFFGPGTRLTVL.

This clone was picked up one time. The chain is built from TRBV11-3 and TRBJ1-2, with TRBD1 identical over 10 bases. V lost 1 base to trimming and J lost 7 bases; unmatched junction nucleotides: 6. The CDR3 loop spans 15 amino acids. Per the germline V gene, CDR1 is SGHNT and CDR2 is YENEEA. DNA of the CDR3: TGTGCCAGCAGCTTAGGGGCGACAGGGGGCTTTGGCTACACCTTC. Translation gives CASSLGATGGFGYTF.

J is TRBJ2-7 and V is TRBV7-1, with 7 bases fitting TRBD1. TRBV7-1 is identified as an open reading frame with a role that is uncertain. V shed 5 bases and J 2 bases; nucleotides not matched to a gene: 3. The CDR3 totals 13 residues. The CDR3 DNA reads as TGTGCCAGCAGCACCCAGGGGGCCTACGAGCAGTACTTC. Translation: CASSTQGAYEQYF.

The chain joins TRBV11-3 to TRBJ1-2, with TRBD1 matching 9 bases. Germline CDR1 SGHNT, CDR2 YENEEA. There are 16 residues in the CDR3. With 4 bases clipped from V and 4 bases from J, the junction kept 10 bases outside the gene matches. Here the CDR3 DNA reads TGTGCCAGCAGCTCGCCCGGGACAGGGATCTTCTATGGCTACACCTTC. It specifies CASSSPGTGIFYGYTF.

The chain recombines TRBV19 with TRBJ2-5; D is possibly TRBD2 (5 bases). Germline V gene lookup returns CDR1 LNHDA and CDR2 SQIVND (reference sequence). This CDR3 comprises 13 residues. Trimming cost V 5 bases and J 6 bases, with 13 bases left between them. The CDR3 spells CASSPGGEQTQYF. CDR3 DNA sequence: TGTGCCAGTAGTCCCGGTGGGGAGCAGACCCAGTACTTC.

The V and J genes are TRBV5-1 and TRBJ1-1, with 7 bases aligning to TRBD1. V dropped 0 bases and J dropped 5; count of bases not matched to a gene: 7. The CDR3 contains 15 residues. The germline CDR1 and CDR2 sequences are SGHRS and YFSETQ. CDR3 in amino acids: CASSLDVGGVTEAFF. The DNA of the CDR3 is TGCGCCAGCAGCTTGGACGTAGGGGGCGTTACTGAAGCTTTCTTT.

The rearrangement uses TRBV5-1 and TRBJ2-2; 12 bases are a match to TRBD2. V shed 2 bases and J 5 bases; nucleotides not matched to a gene: 4. The CDR3 extends over 16 amino acids. The germline gives CDR1 SGHRS, CDR2 YFSETQ. The CDR3 DNA reads TGCGCCAGCAGCTTCGGACTAGCGGGGAGGACCGGGGAGCTGTTTTTT. Encoded protein: CASSFGLAGRTGELFF.

The V call is TRBV9, the J call TRBJ1-5; 7 positions agree with TRBD1. This CDR3 is 17 amino acids long. V dropped 5 bases and J dropped 0; count of bases not matched to a gene: 11. The germline gives CDR1 SGDLS, CDR2 YYNGEE. CDR3 amino acids: CASSRGQSFASNQPQHF. The CDR3 DNA sequence: TGTGCCAGCAGTCGGGGACAGTCATTTGCTAGCAATCAGCCCCAGCATTTT.

The DNA of the CDR3 is TGCGCCAGCAGCTTGGAGGGGGCCCCAACTAATGAAAAACTGTTTTTT. It codes for CASSLEGAPTNEKLFF. V usage is TRBV5-1 and J usage is TRBJ1-4; 7 bases are shared with TRBD1. The ends lost 0 bases at V and 0 bases at J; junction bases unmatched: 2. The CDR3 has 16 residues. Germline V lookup: CDR1 SGHRS, CDR2 YFSETQ. The complete variable domain, with remaining parts taken from reference TRBV5-1 and TRBJ1-4, reads KAGVTQTPRYLIKTRGQQVTLSCSPISGHRSVSWYQQTPGQGLQFLFEYFSETQRNKGNFPGRFSGRQFSNSRSEMNVSTLELGDSALYLCASSLEGAPTNEKLFFGSGTQLSVL.

Written as DNA, the CDR3 is TGCGCCAGCAGCCCAGGTCAAGAAAGCAATCAGCCCCAGCATTTT. Translated, it gives CASSPGQESNQPQHF. The chain has TRBV1 and TRBJ1-5; the D call TRBD1 from the table was never checked on the DNA. TRBV1 is a pseudogene locus. CDR3 length: 15 amino acids.

This clone has just a few counts. The chain carries TRBV11-3 and TRBJ1-3, with 9 bases that match TRBD1. Trimming cost V 2 bases and J 0 bases; bases outside gene matches: 8. CDR3 length: 18 residues. The V gene's germline CDR1 is SGHNT and CDR2 YENEEA. For the CDR3, the DNA is TGTGCCAGCAGCTTAATATTGGGACAGGGATTCTCTGGAAACACCATATATTTT. It yields the protein CASSLILGQGFSGNTIYF.

This rearrangement joins TRBV1 to TRBJ1-1. TRBV1 is classified as a pseudogene. The CDR3 contains 15 residues. This CDR3 is CASTLAREANTEAFF. The CDR3 DNA is TGCGCCAGCACCTTAGCACGGGAGGCGAACACTGAAGCTTTCTTT.

In nucleotides, the CDR3 is TGTGCCAGCAGCTTAGAGTGGGGTCCGAGGAGGGAGCAGTTCTTC. It specifies CASSLEWGPRREQFF. The chain employs TRBV11-3 and TRBJ2-1; TRBD2 might be the D (5 bases). Between the trimmed V and J ends, which lost 0 bases and 10 bases, there was a span of 16 bases. Germline CDR1 is SGHNT and CDR2 is YENEEA. The CDR3 contains 15 residues. Filled out from reference TRBV11-3 and TRBJ2-1, the complete variable domain reads EAGVVQSPRYKIIEKKQPVAFWCNPISGHNTLYWYLQNLGQGPELLIRYENEEAVDDSQLPKDRFSAERLKGVDSTLKIQPAELGDSAVYLCASSLEWGPRREQFFGPGTRLTVL.

This clone was seen a few times. V usage is TRBV19 and J usage is TRBJ1-6, with D perhaps matching TRBD1 (5 bases). CDR1 and CDR2 from the germline V gene are LNHDA and SQIVND (reference sequence). Trimming pared 8 bases from V and 0 bases from J, leaving 17 bases between. This CDR3 region has 17 residues. CDR3: CASCGGTQSSYNSPLHF. The CDR3 nucleotides are TGTGCCAGTTGCGGGGGAACGCAGAGCTCCTATAATTCACCCCTCCACTTT. The complete variable domain, with remaining parts taken from reference TRBV19 and TRBJ1-6, reads DGGITQSPKYLFRKEGQNVTLSCEQNLNHDAMYWYRQDPGQGLRLIYYSQIVNDFQKGDIAEGYSVSREKKESFPLTVTSAQKNPTAFYLCASCGGTQSSYNSPLHFGNGTRLTVT.

This chain links TRBV6-8 with TRBJ2-1; 14 bases fit TRBD2. J was trimmed by 8 bases and V by 6 bases; bases with no gene match: 6. The CDR3 extends over 15 amino acids. Germline V gives CDR1 MNHGY, CDR2 SAAAGT. The DNA of the CDR3 is TGTGCCAGCAGATTCGGGACTAGCGGGGGCCATGAGCAGTTCTTC. Protein product: CASRFGTSGGHEQFF.